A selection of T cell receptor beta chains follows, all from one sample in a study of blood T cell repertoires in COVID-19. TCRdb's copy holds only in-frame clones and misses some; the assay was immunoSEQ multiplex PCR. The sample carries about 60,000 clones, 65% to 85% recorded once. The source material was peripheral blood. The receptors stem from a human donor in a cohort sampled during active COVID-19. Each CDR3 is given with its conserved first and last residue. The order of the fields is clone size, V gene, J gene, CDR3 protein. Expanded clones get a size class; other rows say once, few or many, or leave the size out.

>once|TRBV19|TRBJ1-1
CASTLETGAMNTEAFF
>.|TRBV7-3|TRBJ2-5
CASSEGTSGRETQYF
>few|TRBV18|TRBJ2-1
CASATSGGDNEQFF
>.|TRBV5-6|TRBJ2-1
CASSFGNEQFF
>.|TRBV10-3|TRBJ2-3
CAISESTGGLTDTQYF
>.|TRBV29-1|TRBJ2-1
CSVEQGYDEQFF
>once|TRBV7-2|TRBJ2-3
CASSLRGPADTQYF
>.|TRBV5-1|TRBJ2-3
CASSLDGRQGDTQYF
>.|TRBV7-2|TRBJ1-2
CASSSQGAVGYTF
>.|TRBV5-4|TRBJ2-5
CASKSSGTQETQYF
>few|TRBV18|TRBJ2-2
CASSLGTSGVTGELFF
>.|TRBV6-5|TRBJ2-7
CASTEGGASYEQYF
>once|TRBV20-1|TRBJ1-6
CSAWGISPLHF
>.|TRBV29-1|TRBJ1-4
CSVEDRYNEKLFF
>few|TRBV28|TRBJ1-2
CASSFSLRAGARGYTF
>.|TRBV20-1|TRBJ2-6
CSASISGANVLTF
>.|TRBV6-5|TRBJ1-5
CATQGQQILPQHF
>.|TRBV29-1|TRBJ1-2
CSVSRDYGYTF
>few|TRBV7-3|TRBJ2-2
CASSLAANTGELFF
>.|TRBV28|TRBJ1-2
CASSMDRTVYGYTF
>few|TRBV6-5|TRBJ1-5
CASSRILVRNQPQHF
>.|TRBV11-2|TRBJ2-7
CASSPLGRRGWEQYF
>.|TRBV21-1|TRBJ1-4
CASSKPGQGRDEKLFF
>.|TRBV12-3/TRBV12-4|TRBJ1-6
CASTGQGSSPLHF
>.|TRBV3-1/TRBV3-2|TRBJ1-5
CASSPSGQPNQPQHF
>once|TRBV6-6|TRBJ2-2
CASSPVGAAWGGELFF
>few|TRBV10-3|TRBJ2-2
CAISLQGPPNTGELFF
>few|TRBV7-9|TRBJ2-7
CASSSDHRTGQYF
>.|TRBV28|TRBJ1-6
CASITEPNGGSPLHF
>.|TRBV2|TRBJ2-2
CASTREGTNTGELFF
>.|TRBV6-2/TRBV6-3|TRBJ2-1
CASSYVGGGNEQFF
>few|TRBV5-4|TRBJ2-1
CASGTGGSSYNEQFF
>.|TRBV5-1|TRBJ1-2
CASSLEVSYGYTF
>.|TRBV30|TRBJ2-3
CAWNPQWSGTDTQYF
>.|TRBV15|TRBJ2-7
CATSTTRSSEQYF
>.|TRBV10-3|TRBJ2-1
CAISELGSGEQFF
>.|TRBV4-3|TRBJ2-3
CASSQEKGRNTQYF
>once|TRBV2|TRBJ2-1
CASIWREAWGSYNEQFF
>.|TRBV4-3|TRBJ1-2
CASSQYKGANYGYTF
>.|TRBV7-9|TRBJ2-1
CASSLGGTYNEQFF
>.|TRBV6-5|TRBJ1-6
CASSYSQGVVAPLHF
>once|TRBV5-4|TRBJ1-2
CASSPTGGHYGYTF
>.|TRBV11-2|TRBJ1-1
CASSFFLAEAFF
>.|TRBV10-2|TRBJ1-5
CASRLQGNQPQHF
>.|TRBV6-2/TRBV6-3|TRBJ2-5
CASSAVEETQYF
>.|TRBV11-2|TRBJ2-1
CASSLSLDAGNEQFF
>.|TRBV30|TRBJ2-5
CAWSRGGEETQYF
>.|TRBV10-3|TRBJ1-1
CAIRQGPTNTEAFF
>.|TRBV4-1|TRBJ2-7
CASSHPGLAGGPTSYEQYF
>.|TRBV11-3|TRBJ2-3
CASSFGGVVDTQYF
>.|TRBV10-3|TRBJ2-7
CAISESGYEQYF
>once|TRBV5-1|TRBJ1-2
CASSPDRTVYGYTF
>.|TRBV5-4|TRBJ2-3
CATKYGGTEDTDTQYF
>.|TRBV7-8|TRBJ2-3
CASSLLMAGGRTDTQYF
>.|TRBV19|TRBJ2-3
CASSRQGEDTQYF
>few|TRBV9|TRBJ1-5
CASSGGGTENQPQHF
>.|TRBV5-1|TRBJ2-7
CASSLEGTGGHYEQYF
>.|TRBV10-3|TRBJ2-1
CATGTSGGLNEQFF
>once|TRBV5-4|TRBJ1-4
CASSVGPSNEKLFF
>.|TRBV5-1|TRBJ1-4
CASSLQGHPNEKLFF